Only a few counts were recorded for the clone carrying this T cell receptor (gamma chain). Its antigen is not identified. The TCRdb protein, from a much larger clone, departs from this DNA's translation at residue 4, likely by read error; the protein shown derives from the DNA. The data derive from a study of gamma delta lymphoproliferative disorders and STAT genes. Findings of the study overall: Nearly all major patient gamma and delta clonotypes were public; only two gamma clonotypes were disease-private.

Sequencing used genomic DNA taken from PBMCs of patients and controls. This CDR3 is 13 amino acids long. V was clipped by 11 bases and J by 0 bases; unmatched bases: 8. TCRdb re-identified clones in the multiplex PCR reads via CATT. The sample records about 680 gamma-chain clones, 9.6% being singletons. This TCR was recovered from a human donor in good health. The J gene is TRGJ1 or TRGJ2, the V gene TRGV10. Here the J gene came from matching the DNA to germline, since TCRdb omits it. TRGV10 belongs to the ORF category, with a function that is uncertain. The sequenced material came from blood. The CDR3 bases are TGTGCTGCGCGGGATCTGAATTATTATAAGAAACTCTTT. It translates to CAARDLNYYKKLF.